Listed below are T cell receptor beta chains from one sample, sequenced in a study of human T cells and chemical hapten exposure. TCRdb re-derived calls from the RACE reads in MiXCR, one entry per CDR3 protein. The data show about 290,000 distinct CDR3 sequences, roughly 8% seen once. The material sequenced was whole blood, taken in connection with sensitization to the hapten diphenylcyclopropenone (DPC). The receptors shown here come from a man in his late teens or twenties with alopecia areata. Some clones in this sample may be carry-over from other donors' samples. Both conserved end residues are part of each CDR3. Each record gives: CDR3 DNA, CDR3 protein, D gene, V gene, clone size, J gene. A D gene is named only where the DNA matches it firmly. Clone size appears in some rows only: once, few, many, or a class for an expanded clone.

CDR3nt: TGTGCCAGCAGGGGACAGGGGATGGAGGAAGCTTTCTTT
CDR3aa: CASRGQGMEEAFF
d_gene: TRBD1
v_gene: TRBV6-2/TRBV6-3
abundance: few
j_gene: TRBJ1-1

CDR3nt: TGTGCCAGCTCACCACCCCGGGGCGGGAGCAATCAGCCCCAGCATTTT
CDR3aa: CASSPPRGGSNQPQHF
d_gene: .
v_gene: TRBV18
abundance: few
j_gene: TRBJ1-5

CDR3nt: TGTGCCAGCAGTATAGCGAGAGATACGCAGTATTTT
CDR3aa: CASSIARDTQYF
d_gene: .
v_gene: TRBV12-3/TRBV12-4
abundance: many
j_gene: TRBJ2-3

CDR3nt: TGTGCCGGCGAAGTAAAGGGCTTCTACGAGCAGTACTTC
CDR3aa: CAGEVKGFYEQYF
d_gene: .
v_gene: TRBV28
abundance: .
j_gene: TRBJ2-7

CDR3nt: TGTGCCAGCAGCCGTGCTAGGGGGGACAGGGGTGCCGAGCAGTACTTC
CDR3aa: CASSRARGDRGAEQYF
d_gene: TRBD1
v_gene: TRBV7-2
abundance: .
j_gene: TRBJ2-7

CDR3nt: TGTGCCAGCGGCGAGGGAGAGACCCAGTACTTC
CDR3aa: CASGEGETQYF
d_gene: .
v_gene: TRBV6-2/TRBV6-3
abundance: few
j_gene: TRBJ2-5

CDR3nt: TGTGCCATCAGTGAACGGGAGAACACCGGGGAGCTGTTTTTT
CDR3aa: CAISERENTGELFF
d_gene: .
v_gene: TRBV10-3
abundance: .
j_gene: TRBJ2-2

CDR3nt: TGTGCCAGCAGTGTTAGCGTTAGAGAGACCCAGTACTTC
CDR3aa: CASSVSVRETQYF
d_gene: .
v_gene: TRBV28
abundance: .
j_gene: TRBJ2-5

CDR3nt: TGCGCCAGCAGCCTTTTACCTGGAAACACCATATATTTT
CDR3aa: CASSLLPGNTIYF
d_gene: .
v_gene: TRBV4-1
abundance: .
j_gene: TRBJ1-3

CDR3nt: TGTGCCAGCAGATCCCGGACAGGAGACGGGGATCAGCCCCAGCATTTT
CDR3aa: CASRSRTGDGDQPQHF
d_gene: TRBD1
v_gene: TRBV5-8
abundance: .
j_gene: TRBJ1-5

CDR3nt: TGTGCCAGCAGTTTAGACGCGGGATGGGGCCTAGAGGATTACAATGAGCAGTTCTTC
CDR3aa: CASSLDAGWGLEDYNEQFF
d_gene: .
v_gene: TRBV12-3/TRBV12-4
abundance: many
j_gene: TRBJ2-1

CDR3nt: TGTGCCAGCAGAATACAGGGCGGGATGACTGAAGCTTTCTTT
CDR3aa: CASRIQGGMTEAFF
d_gene: .
v_gene: TRBV28
abundance: few
j_gene: TRBJ1-1

CDR3nt: TGTGCCAGCAGCCCCCTACAGGGGAGAAACACCATATATTTT
CDR3aa: CASSPLQGRNTIYF
d_gene: TRBD1
v_gene: TRBV7-9
abundance: many
j_gene: TRBJ1-3

CDR3nt: TGTGCCAGCAGCGACTTTACGTTTGGTGAAGCTTTCTTT
CDR3aa: CASSDFTFGEAFF
d_gene: .
v_gene: TRBV6-1
abundance: .
j_gene: TRBJ1-1

CDR3nt: TGCGCCAGCAGCCAAGAATCGGAAGTTTCCTACGAGCAGTACTTC
CDR3aa: CASSQESEVSYEQYF
d_gene: .
v_gene: TRBV4-3
abundance: few
j_gene: TRBJ2-7

CDR3nt: TGTGCCAGTAGTACCCTGGCCCGAGGGCGGACAGATACGCAGTATTTT
CDR3aa: CASSTLARGRTDTQYF
d_gene: .
v_gene: TRBV19
abundance: .
j_gene: TRBJ2-3

CDR3nt: TGTGCCAGCAGCCAAGTTCGGCGAGAGGGACCACCACACACCGGGGAGCTGTTTTTT
CDR3aa: CASSQVRREGPPHTGELFF
d_gene: .
v_gene: TRBV3-1
abundance: many
j_gene: TRBJ2-2

CDR3nt: TGTGCCAGCAGTGAATACCTGGCAGATGATAGCAATCAGCCCCAGCATTTT
CDR3aa: CASSEYLADDSNQPQHF
d_gene: .
v_gene: TRBV6-1
abundance: few
j_gene: TRBJ1-5

CDR3nt: TGTGCCAGCACCTCTGGGGGGGCCAACGTCCTGACTTTC
CDR3aa: CASTSGGANVLTF
d_gene: .
v_gene: TRBV12-3/TRBV12-4
abundance: .
j_gene: TRBJ2-6

CDR3nt: TGTGCCAGCAGTTTCGAAGGGGCCCAAGAGACCCAGTACTTC
CDR3aa: CASSFEGAQETQYF
d_gene: .
v_gene: TRBV12-3/TRBV12-4
abundance: .
j_gene: TRBJ2-5

CDR3nt: TGTGCCAGCAGCAGACAGGGGGCAAATGGAAACACCATATATTTT
CDR3aa: CASSRQGANGNTIYF
d_gene: TRBD1
v_gene: TRBV7-3
abundance: .
j_gene: TRBJ1-3

CDR3nt: TGTGCCAGCAGCCGAACCGATCAGGGGGCCCGGGAGACCCAGTACTTC
CDR3aa: CASSRTDQGARETQYF
d_gene: TRBD1
v_gene: TRBV7-9
abundance: few
j_gene: TRBJ2-5

CDR3nt: TGCGCCAGCAGTGAAGGCAGCTCCTACGAGCAGTACTTC
CDR3aa: CASSEGSSYEQYF
d_gene: .
v_gene: TRBV10-1
abundance: few
j_gene: TRBJ2-7

CDR3nt: TGCAGCGTTGATGACCGGGACACTCATAACTATGGCTACACCTTC
CDR3aa: CSVDDRDTHNYGYTF
d_gene: .
v_gene: TRBV29-1
abundance: .
j_gene: TRBJ1-2

CDR3nt: TGTGCCACTATTACTGCCGGGACAGGGGATATATACACTGAAGCTTTCTTT
CDR3aa: CATITAGTGDIYTEAFF
d_gene: TRBD1
v_gene: TRBV6-5
abundance: few
j_gene: TRBJ1-1

CDR3nt: TGTGCCAGCAGCCGGAACGACAGGGCAGGGACTGAAGCTTTCTTT
CDR3aa: CASSRNDRAGTEAFF
d_gene: TRBD1
v_gene: TRBV6-2/TRBV6-3
abundance: .
j_gene: TRBJ1-1

CDR3nt: TGTGCCAGCAGCCCCCGTTCGGGTGGCAAAAACATTCAGTACTTC
CDR3aa: CASSPRSGGKNIQYF
d_gene: .
v_gene: TRBV13
abundance: few
j_gene: TRBJ2-4

CDR3nt: TGTGCCAGCAGCGCCAGGGAACTAAACACTGAAGCTTTCTTT
CDR3aa: CASSARELNTEAFF
d_gene: .
v_gene: TRBV11-1
abundance: few
j_gene: TRBJ1-1

CDR3nt: TGTGCCAGCAGTGAGATGGGTGAGCAGTTCTTC
CDR3aa: CASSEMGEQFF
d_gene: .
v_gene: TRBV2
abundance: .
j_gene: TRBJ2-1

CDR3nt: TGTGCCAGCAGCTTGGGGACAGTCCCTGGCTACACCTTC
CDR3aa: CASSLGTVPGYTF
d_gene: TRBD1
v_gene: TRBV13
abundance: few
j_gene: TRBJ1-2

CDR3nt: TGCGCCAGCAGCCCCGGGGAGCGGGGGACCTACAATGAGCAGTTCTTC
CDR3aa: CASSPGERGTYNEQFF
d_gene: TRBD2
v_gene: TRBV5-1
abundance: few
j_gene: TRBJ2-1

CDR3nt: TGTGCCAGCAGTTTATCGTCACTCCGGACAGGGTTGAACACTGAAGCTTTCTTT
CDR3aa: CASSLSSLRTGLNTEAFF
d_gene: TRBD1
v_gene: TRBV27
abundance: .
j_gene: TRBJ1-1

CDR3nt: TGTGCCAGCAGCCAAACAGGGCAAGAGACCCAGTACTTC
CDR3aa: CASSQTGQETQYF
d_gene: .
v_gene: TRBV4-2
abundance: many
j_gene: TRBJ2-5

CDR3nt: TGTGCCAGCAGTTTAGGGGGAAACATTCAGTACTTC
CDR3aa: CASSLGGNIQYF
d_gene: .
v_gene: TRBV7-2
abundance: many
j_gene: TRBJ2-4

CDR3nt: TGCAGCGTTGACGAGAGCTCTGGAAACACCATATATTTT
CDR3aa: CSVDESSGNTIYF
d_gene: .
v_gene: TRBV29-1
abundance: .
j_gene: TRBJ1-3

CDR3nt: TGCAGTGCTAGCGAGACTAGCGGGGGGGACAATGAGCAGTTCTTC
CDR3aa: CSASETSGGDNEQFF
d_gene: TRBD2
v_gene: TRBV20-1
abundance: .
j_gene: TRBJ2-1

CDR3nt: TGTGCCAGCAGCTCGCGACAGGCTAGCACAGATACGCAGTATTTT
CDR3aa: CASSSRQASTDTQYF
d_gene: .
v_gene: TRBV7-2
abundance: few
j_gene: TRBJ2-3

CDR3nt: TGTGCCAGCAGTCTAATATCACAGGGATTCACTGAAGCTTTCTTT
CDR3aa: CASSLISQGFTEAFF
d_gene: .
v_gene: TRBV27
abundance: many
j_gene: TRBJ1-1

CDR3nt: TGTGCCAGCTCACAGACCGACGGCCCCTCTGGAAACACCATATATTTT
CDR3aa: CASSQTDGPSGNTIYF
d_gene: .
v_gene: TRBV18
abundance: .
j_gene: TRBJ1-3

CDR3nt: TGCAGCGTTGAAGAGGGGCGAGGGTCACCCCTCCACTTT
CDR3aa: CSVEEGRGSPLHF
d_gene: .
v_gene: TRBV29-1
abundance: many
j_gene: TRBJ1-6

CDR3nt: TGTGCCAGCAGTCTTTTAGCGGGGTACAATGAGCAGTTCTTC
CDR3aa: CASSLLAGYNEQFF
d_gene: TRBD2
v_gene: TRBV6-5
abundance: once
j_gene: TRBJ2-1

CDR3nt: TGTGCCAGCAGTATGGAGGGCCGAGGCTACACCTTC
CDR3aa: CASSMEGRGYTF
d_gene: .
v_gene: TRBV12-3/TRBV12-4
abundance: few
j_gene: TRBJ1-2

CDR3nt: TGTGCCAGCAGTTACTCGAGACAAGAGACCCAGTACTTC
CDR3aa: CASSYSRQETQYF
d_gene: .
v_gene: TRBV6-2/TRBV6-3
abundance: many
j_gene: TRBJ2-5

CDR3nt: TGTGCCACCCAAGGAGGGGACAGCAGCAATCAGCCCCAGCATTTT
CDR3aa: CATQGGDSSNQPQHF
d_gene: TRBD1
v_gene: TRBV10-3
abundance: many
j_gene: TRBJ1-5

CDR3nt: TGTGCCAGCCCACTCCCGGGAAACTATGGCTACACCTTC
CDR3aa: CASPLPGNYGYTF
d_gene: .
v_gene: TRBV7-2
abundance: .
j_gene: TRBJ1-2

CDR3nt: TGTGCCATCAGTGATCTGGCAGGGCTTGATGGCTACACCTTC
CDR3aa: CAISDLAGLDGYTF
d_gene: .
v_gene: TRBV10-3
abundance: .
j_gene: TRBJ1-2

CDR3nt: TGCAGCGTTGAATTTCTAGGGCCCGATACGCAGTATTTT
CDR3aa: CSVEFLGPDTQYF
d_gene: .
v_gene: TRBV29-1
abundance: .
j_gene: TRBJ2-3

CDR3nt: TGTGCCAGCTCACCCACGATCAGCGAAAATCAGCCCCAGCATTTT
CDR3aa: CASSPTISENQPQHF
d_gene: .
v_gene: TRBV18
abundance: few
j_gene: TRBJ1-5

CDR3nt: TGTGCCAGCAGGGTCGAGGACTATAGCAATCAGCCCCAGCATTTT
CDR3aa: CASRVEDYSNQPQHF
d_gene: .
v_gene: TRBV6-1
abundance: .
j_gene: TRBJ1-5

CDR3nt: TGTGCCAGCAGTTTAGGGGCAGGGGGCTTATTGAGCGAAAAACTGTTTTTT
CDR3aa: CASSLGAGGLLSEKLFF
d_gene: TRBD1
v_gene: TRBV12-3/TRBV12-4
abundance: few
j_gene: TRBJ1-4

CDR3nt: TGTGCCAGCAGCCCCGGCGAGTTCTCCTACAATGAGCAGTTCTTC
CDR3aa: CASSPGEFSYNEQFF
d_gene: .
v_gene: TRBV7-9
abundance: .
j_gene: TRBJ2-1

CDR3nt: TGTGCCAGCAGCCGGCAGGGGACCTCCTACAATGAGCAGTTCTTC
CDR3aa: CASSRQGTSYNEQFF
d_gene: .
v_gene: TRBV2
abundance: few
j_gene: TRBJ2-1

CDR3nt: TGTGCCAGCAGCTTTACACCGGACTATGGCTACACCTTC
CDR3aa: CASSFTPDYGYTF
d_gene: .
v_gene: TRBV5-4
abundance: .
j_gene: TRBJ1-2